These 27 T cell receptor beta chains were all obtained from the same sample, sequenced in a study of shared clonotypes between healthy human individuals. This table comes from immunoSEQ multiplex PCR, and its TCRdb copy is limited to in-frame clones, with some not included. The sample has about 490,000 clones; 70% to 85% are singletons. The sequenced sample consisted of PBMCs. All receptors come from a woman aged 40 to 49 in good health. Some clones in this sample may be carry-over from other donors' samples.

J is TRBJ2-7 and V is TRBV19, with 9 positions matching TRBD1. The germline V gene has CDR1 LNHDA and CDR2 SQIVND (reference sequence). This CDR3 has 17 amino acids. V lost 3 bases to trimming and J lost 3 bases; unmatched junction nucleotides: 12. This CDR3 reads CASSMFWSGTGNYEQYF. CDR3 DNA: TGTGCCAGTAGTATGTTTTGGTCTGGGACAGGGAACTACGAGCAGTACTTC. Complete variable domain (other parts from reference TRBV19 and TRBJ2-7): DGGITQSPKYLFRKEGQNVTLSCEQNLNHDAMYWYRQDPGQGLRLIYYSQIVNDFQKGDIAEGYSVSREKKESFPLTVTSAQKNPTAFYLCASSMFWSGTGNYEQYFGPGTRLTVT.

This clone was recorded a few times. The chain uses TRBV6-1 and TRBJ2-7; D is unresolved. Between the trimmed V and J ends, which lost 7 bases and 2 bases, there was a span of 12 bases. Looked up from germline, CDR1 is MNHNS and CDR2 is SASEGT. CDR3 length: 13 amino acids. CDR3: CASIPRPPYEQYF. Here the CDR3 DNA reads TGTGCCAGCATCCCCCGGCCCCCCTACGAGCAGTACTTC.

This clone was counted only a few times. This sequence joins TRBV2 and TRBJ1-2; D gene ambiguous. Germline CDR1 is SNHLY and CDR2 is FYNNEI. V was shortened by 3 bases and J by 2 bases, with 1 base between the two germline ends. This CDR3 is 11 amino acids long. CDR3 amino acids: CASSDNYGYTF. The CDR3 DNA sequence: TGTGCCAGCAGTGACAACTATGGCTACACCTTC.

The rearrangement links TRBV21-1 to TRBJ2-7; the table's D call TRBD2 went unverified against the DNA. TRBV21-1 is an annotated pseudogene. This CDR3 region has 12 residues. The CDR3 region has the DNA TGTGCCAGCCGAGGAACCTCCTACGAGCAGTACTTC. Translated: CASRGTSYEQYF.

The chain carries TRBV30 and TRBJ2-1, with TRBD1 identical over 9 bases. J was trimmed by 5 bases and V by 2 bases; bases with no gene match: 7. CDR3 size: 15 residues. Germline V gene data show CDR1 as GTSNPN and CDR2 as SVGIG (reference sequence). The CDR3 DNA is TGTGCCTGGAGTAGGGACAGGGTTGGGGACAATGAGCAGTTCTTC. Its translation is CAWSRDRVGDNEQFF.

Notes on this clone: This may stem from a read error, because a much larger clone lies one nucleotide away. This rearrangement joins TRBV5-1 to TRBJ1-1; 9 bases are shared with TRBD1. This CDR3 is built from 15 residues. Germline CDR1 and CDR2: SGHRS and YFSETQ. CDR3 bases: TGCGCCAGCAGCTTCTCCGGGACAGGGAACACTGAAGCTTCCTTT. Encoded protein: CASSFSGTGNTEASF.

The rearrangement joins TRBV18 to TRBJ2-3, with TRBD2 matching 11 bases. CDR3 length equals 19 residues. V was clipped by 3 bases and J by 1 base; unmatched bases: 12. Germline V gene data show CDR1 as KGHSH and CDR2 as LQKENI. This CDR3 reads CASSPFPLLAGGGTDTQYF. CDR3 in DNA: TGTGCCAGCTCACCCTTTCCTCTCCTAGCGGGAGGAGGCACAGATACGCAGTATTTT.

Worth noting for this clone: A much larger clone differs by one base, so this may be a read error. The sample holds other DNA sequences that translate to the same CDR3. The gene calls are TRBV19 and TRBJ1-1; D is undetermined. Germline V CDR1 and CDR2: LNHDA, SQIVND (reference sequence). CDR3 size: 13 residues. The CDR3 sequence is CASSVSTRTEAFF. As DNA, the CDR3 is TGTGCCAGTAGTGTCTCGACACGAACTGAGGCTTTCTTT.

The chain has TRBV18 and TRBJ2-1; D unresolved. Germline V CDR1 and CDR2: KGHSH, LQKENI. V dropped 3 bases and J dropped 14 bases, with 17 bases sitting between them. The CDR3 consists of 13 residues. The CDR3 DNA is TGTGCCAGCTCACCGGTCCCAGGCGACCAGGAGTTCTTC. Its protein product is CASSPVPGDQEFF.

This clone was recorded many times. The rearrangement joins TRBV28 to TRBJ2-3; TRBD2 matches at 7 bases. The CDR3 runs 15 residues. The germline CDR1 and CDR2 sequences are MDHEN and SYDVKM. V shed 5 bases and J 2 bases; nucleotides not matched to a gene: 7. DNA of the CDR3: TGTGCCAGCAGTCTAGCGGCCACGCACACAGATACGCAGTATTTT. It is translated as CASSLAATHTDTQYF. The complete variable domain, with remaining parts taken from reference TRBV28 and TRBJ2-3, reads DVKVTQSSRYLVKRTGEKVFLECVQDMDHENMFWYRQDPGLGLRLIYFSYDVKMKEKGDIPEGYSVSREKKERFSLILESASTNQTSMYLCASSLAATHTDTQYFGPGTRLTVL.

The rearrangement uses TRBV2 and TRBJ2-5; D remains ambiguous. Germline V gene data show CDR1 as SNHLY and CDR2 as FYNNEI. The CDR3 spans 12 residues. Trimming stripped 7 bases from V and 4 bases from J, with 10 bases between. This CDR3 is CASKDHGETQYF. CDR3 bases: TGTGCCAGCAAAGACCACGGAGAGACCCAGTACTTC.

This clone was seen a single time. The V and J genes are TRBV19 and TRBJ2-1; 7 nucleotides line up with TRBD1. Germline trimming cut 3 bases from V and 8 bases from J; bases unmatched to any gene: 16. Germline-derived CDR1 and CDR2 are LNHDA and SQIVND (reference sequence). The CDR3 has 17 amino acids. The CDR3 DNA reads as TGTGCCAGTAGTATCGGCGTTCCGGGACAGACTCTACATGAGCAGTTCTTC. Protein product: CASSIGVPGQTLHEQFF.

The chain employs TRBV19 and TRBJ1-5; D call uncertain. The CDR3 contains 13 residues. V dropped 7 bases and J dropped 6 bases, with 13 bases sitting between them. Germline values: CDR1 LNHDA, CDR2 SQIVND (reference sequence). CDR3 DNA sequence: TGTGCCAGTATCGAAGGGTTTGGTCAGCCCCAGCATTTT. It encodes CASIEGFGQPQHF. Filled out from reference TRBV19 and TRBJ1-5, the complete variable domain reads DGGITQSPKYLFRKEGQNVTLSCEQNLNHDAMYWYRQDPGQGLRLIYYSQIVNDFQKGDIAEGYSVSREKKESFPLTVTSAQKNPTAFYLCASIEGFGQPQHFGDGTRLSIL.

The chain recombines TRBV19 with TRBJ2-6, with TRBD1 identical over 9 bases. V lost 5 bases to trimming and J lost 3 bases; unmatched junction nucleotides: 11. The CDR3 is made up of 18 amino acids. Germline assignment: CDR1 LNHDA and CDR2 SQIVND (reference sequence). CDR3 coding DNA: TGTGCCAGTAGTCCCCCGGACAGGGGCGGGTATGGGGCCAACGTCCTGACTTTC. Amino acids: CASSPPDRGGYGANVLTF. Variable domain in full (rest from reference TRBV19 and TRBJ2-6): DGGITQSPKYLFRKEGQNVTLSCEQNLNHDAMYWYRQDPGQGLRLIYYSQIVNDFQKGDIAEGYSVSREKKESFPLTVTSAQKNPTAFYLCASSPPDRGGYGANVLTFGAGSRLTVL.

This rearrangement joins TRBV7-9 to TRBJ2-5, with D possibly called TRBD1 or TRBD2 (7 bases each). CDR1 and CDR2 from the germline V gene are SEHNR and FQNEAQ (reference sequence). V was shortened by 2 bases and J by 7 bases, with 14 bases between the two germline ends. This CDR3 comprises 14 residues. The CDR3 DNA follows: TGTGCCAGCAGCTTACTCGCAGGGGGGGTGACCCAGTACTTC. It is translated as CASSLLAGGVTQYF.

This clone has just a few counts. The CDR3 DNA sequence: TGTGCCAGCTGTCCAGGCCTAAATCAGCCCCAGCATTTT. Translated, it gives CASCPGLNQPQHF. The chain recombines TRBV18 with TRBJ1-5; D not resolved. The CDR3 extends over 13 amino acids. The ends were cut back, 7 bases at V and 4 bases at J, with 11 bases in the middle. Germline CDR1 KGHSH, CDR2 LQKENI.

The CDR3 nucleotides read TGTGCCAGCAGGAGGGACAGGGGGCATACTAATGAAAAACTGTTTTTT. It codes for CASRRDRGHTNEKLFF. V gene TRBV28 combines with J gene TRBJ1-4; 12 bases match TRBD1. The germline V gene has CDR1 MDHEN and CDR2 SYDVKM. The CDR3 spans 16 residues. V lost 6 bases and J lost 2; bases outside the gene matches: 4.

The CDR3 spells CASKLNRDTTYEQYF. The CDR3 DNA reads TGTGCCAGCAAGCTGAATCGGGACACGACCTACGAGCAGTACTTC. The V gene is TRBV6-5, the J gene TRBJ2-7, with D possibly matching TRBD1 (6 bases). The germline CDR1 and CDR2 sequences are MNHEY and SVGAGI. V was trimmed by 7 bases and J by 2 bases, leaving 18 bases between them. This CDR3 is built from 15 residues.

The rearrangement uses TRBV5-1 and TRBJ2-5, with D tentatively TRBD1 (6 bases). The germline CDR1 and CDR2 sequences are SGHRS and YFSETQ. V lost 1 base to trimming and J lost 1 base, with 11 bases between them. CDR3 length: 15 amino acids. CDR3 coding DNA: TGCGCCAGCAGCTTGCAAACAGGGCCCCAAGAGACCCAGTACTTC. Translation gives CASSLQTGPQETQYF.

The rearrangement joins TRBV29-1 to TRBJ2-3, with 9 bases matching TRBD1. Germline CDR1 is SQVTM and CDR2 is ANQGSEA. Germline trimming cut 6 bases from V and 2 bases from J; bases unmatched to any gene: 3. This CDR3 spans 13 amino acids. CDR3 bases: TGCAGCGTCGGACAGGGGCTCACAGATACGCAGTATTTT. It encodes CSVGQGLTDTQYF.

V gene TRBV11-1 combines with J gene TRBJ2-6; D is unresolved. The CDR3 runs 17 residues. V gave up 1 base and J gave up 0 bases, with 10 bases separating them. Germline CDR1 is SGHAT and CDR2 is FQDESV (reference sequence). CDR3 coding DNA: TGTGCCAGCAGCTTAGGCTTAGGTTTCTCTGGGGCCAACGTCCTGACTTTC. Its translation is CASSLGLGFSGANVLTF.

This sequence joins TRBV5-1 and TRBJ1-1; TRBD1 aligns across 8 bases. Germline CDR1 SGHRS, CDR2 YFSETQ. The V segment lost 4 bases and the J segment 2 bases; nucleotides outside the gene matches: 4. The CDR3 length is 14 residues. CDR3 coding DNA: TGCGCCAGCAGCGGCGGACAGGGCAACACTGAAGCTTTCTTT. Its translation is CASSGGQGNTEAFF.

CDR3 region: CASSAGGEGVEKLFF. The CDR3 bases are TGTGCCAGTAGTGCCGGCGGAGAAGGGGTTGAAAAACTGTTTTTT. The V call is TRBV19, the J call TRBJ1-4; possibly TRBD1 for D (5 bases). Germline CDR1 LNHDA, CDR2 SQIVND (reference sequence). V was clipped by 5 bases and J by 7 bases, with 17 bases between them. This CDR3 contains 15 residues.

The chain couples TRBV7-6 to TRBJ2-1, with D uncertain. The CDR3 is made up of 16 amino acids. In germline, CDR1 is SGHVS, CDR2 FNYEAQ. The germline V and J ends were trimmed by 1 base and 2 bases, with 12 bases remaining between them. DNA of the CDR3: TGTGCCAGCAGCTTAGAGGTTAGCAGCCCCTACAATGAGCAGTTCTTC. It codes for CASSLEVSSPYNEQFF. The whole variable domain, remainder taken from reference TRBV7-6 and TRBJ2-1, is GAGVSQSPRYKVTKRGQDVALRCDPISGHVSLYWYRQALGQGPEFLTYFNYEAQQDKSGLPNDRFSAERPEGSISTLTIQRTEQRDSAMYRCASSLEVSSPYNEQFFGPGTRLTVL.

This clone was detected only a few times. This sequence joins TRBV19 and TRBJ2-3; D is undetermined. Germline assignment: CDR1 LNHDA and CDR2 SQIVND (reference sequence). V dropped 6 bases and J dropped 4 bases, with 20 bases sitting between them. This CDR3 is built from 16 residues. The CDR3 loop reads CASSPGGRAVPDTQYF. CDR3 nucleotides: TGTGCCAGTAGCCCCGGCGGACGAGCAGTTCCAGATACGCAGTATTTT.

V is TRBV10-3 and J is TRBJ1-4; D unresolved. This CDR3 spans 15 amino acids. CDR1 is ENHRY and CDR2 is SYGVKD in the germline V gene. V lost 0 bases and J 5 bases, leaving 10 bases between the germline ends. Written as DNA, the CDR3 is TGTGCCATCAGTGAGTCCGGGGTAGACAATGAAAAACTGTTTTTT. Translated, it gives CAISESGVDNEKLFF.

The V call is TRBV21-1, the J call TRBJ2-7; the table's D call, TRBD2, was not checked against the DNA. TRBV21-1 represents a pseudogene. CDR3 length equals 17 residues. The CDR3 DNA follows: TGTGCCAGCAGCACTTTGTGGATAGTGGGAGGAACCTACGAGCAGTACTTC. As protein: CASSTLWIVGGTYEQYF.